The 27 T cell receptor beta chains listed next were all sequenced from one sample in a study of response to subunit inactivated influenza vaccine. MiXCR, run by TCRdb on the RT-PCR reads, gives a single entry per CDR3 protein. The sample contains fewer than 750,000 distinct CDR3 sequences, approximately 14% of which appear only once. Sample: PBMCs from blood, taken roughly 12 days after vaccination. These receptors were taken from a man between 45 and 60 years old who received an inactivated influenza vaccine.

The CDR3 nucleotides are TGCGCCACCGGACCCGGCAGCACCGGGGAGCTGTTTTTT. Protein: CATGPGSTGELFF. The chain combines TRBV5-1 with TRBJ2-2; D unresolved. V lost 9 bases and J 4 bases, leaving 13 bases between the germline ends. Germline CDR1 reads SGHRS; CDR2 reads YFSETQ. This CDR3 region has 13 residues.

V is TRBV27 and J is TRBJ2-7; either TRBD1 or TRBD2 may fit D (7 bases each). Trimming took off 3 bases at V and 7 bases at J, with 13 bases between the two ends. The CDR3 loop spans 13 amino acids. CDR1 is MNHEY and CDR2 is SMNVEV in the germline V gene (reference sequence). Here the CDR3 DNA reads TGTGCCAGCAGTTTGGCCAGGGGGGGGGAGCAGTACTTC. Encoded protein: CASSLARGGEQYF.

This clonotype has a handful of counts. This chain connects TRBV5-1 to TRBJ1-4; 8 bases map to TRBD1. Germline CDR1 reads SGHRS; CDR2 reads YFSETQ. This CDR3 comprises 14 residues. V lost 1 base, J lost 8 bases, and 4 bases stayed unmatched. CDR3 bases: TGCGCCAGCAGCTTGCAGGGGGCAGGAGAAAAACTGTTTTTT. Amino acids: CASSLQGAGEKLFF. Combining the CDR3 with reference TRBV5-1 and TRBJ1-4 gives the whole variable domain KAGVTQTPRYLIKTRGQQVTLSCSPISGHRSVSWYQQTPGQGLQFLFEYFSETQRNKGNFPGRFSGRQFSNSRSEMNVSTLELGDSALYLCASSLQGAGEKLFFGSGTQLSVL.

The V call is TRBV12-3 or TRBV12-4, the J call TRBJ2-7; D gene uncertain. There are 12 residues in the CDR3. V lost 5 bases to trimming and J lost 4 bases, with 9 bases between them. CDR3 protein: CASSNVKYEQYF. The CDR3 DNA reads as TGTGCCAGCAGTAACGTGAAGTACGAGCAGTACTTC.

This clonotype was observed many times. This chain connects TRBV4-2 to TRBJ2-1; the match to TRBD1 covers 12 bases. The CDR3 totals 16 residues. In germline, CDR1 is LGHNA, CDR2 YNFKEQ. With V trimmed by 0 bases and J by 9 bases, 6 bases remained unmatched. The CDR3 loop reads CASSQDRGTGGSEQFF. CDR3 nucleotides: TGTGCCAGCAGCCAAGATAGAGGGACAGGGGGCAGTGAGCAGTTCTTC.

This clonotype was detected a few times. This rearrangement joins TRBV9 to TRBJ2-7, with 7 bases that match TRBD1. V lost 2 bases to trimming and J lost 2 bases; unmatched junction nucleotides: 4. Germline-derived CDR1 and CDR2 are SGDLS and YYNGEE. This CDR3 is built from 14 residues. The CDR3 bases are TGTGCCAGCAGCGTCCGGGACAGAACCTACGAGCAGTACTTC. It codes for CASSVRDRTYEQYF.

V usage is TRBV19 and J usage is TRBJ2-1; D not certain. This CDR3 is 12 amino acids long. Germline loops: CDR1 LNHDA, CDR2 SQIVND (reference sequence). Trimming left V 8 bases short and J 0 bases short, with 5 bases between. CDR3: CASCCSYNEQFF. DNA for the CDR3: TGTGCCAGTTGTTGCTCCTACAATGAGCAGTTCTTC.

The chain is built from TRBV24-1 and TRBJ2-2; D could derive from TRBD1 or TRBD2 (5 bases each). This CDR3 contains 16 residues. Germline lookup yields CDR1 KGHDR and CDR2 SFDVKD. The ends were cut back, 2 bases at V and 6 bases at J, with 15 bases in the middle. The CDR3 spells CATSDSLRGLAGELFF. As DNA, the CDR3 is TGTGCCACCAGTGATTCTCTGAGGGGCTTGGCCGGGGAGCTGTTTTTT.

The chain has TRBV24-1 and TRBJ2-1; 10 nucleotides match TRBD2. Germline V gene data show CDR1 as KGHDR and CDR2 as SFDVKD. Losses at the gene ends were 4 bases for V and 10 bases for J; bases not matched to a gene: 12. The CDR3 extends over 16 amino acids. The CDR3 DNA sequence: TGTGCCACCAGTGACCCCGGGGCTAGCGGGAGACCCGAGCAGTTCTTC. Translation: CATSDPGASGRPEQFF.

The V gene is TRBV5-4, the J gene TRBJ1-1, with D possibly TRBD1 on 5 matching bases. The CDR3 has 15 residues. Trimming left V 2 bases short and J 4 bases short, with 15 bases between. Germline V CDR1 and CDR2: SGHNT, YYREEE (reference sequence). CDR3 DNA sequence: TGTGCCAGCAGCTTCCAGGGAGGGTCAGGCACTGAAGCTTTCTTT. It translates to CASSFQGGSGTEAFF.

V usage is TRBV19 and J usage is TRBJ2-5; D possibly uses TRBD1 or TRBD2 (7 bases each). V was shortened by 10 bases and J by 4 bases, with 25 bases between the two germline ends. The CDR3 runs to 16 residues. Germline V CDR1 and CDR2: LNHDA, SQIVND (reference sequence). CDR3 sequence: CATPPESTGRGETQYF. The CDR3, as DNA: TGTGCCACCCCACCCGAGTCGACAGGGAGGGGAGAGACCCAGTACTTC.

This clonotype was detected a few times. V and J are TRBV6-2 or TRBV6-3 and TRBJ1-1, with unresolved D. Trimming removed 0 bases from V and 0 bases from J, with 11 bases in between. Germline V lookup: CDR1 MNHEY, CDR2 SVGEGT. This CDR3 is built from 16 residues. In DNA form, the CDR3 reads TGTGCCAGCAGTTACTCCTTGGCCGGGATGAACACTGAAGCTTTCTTT. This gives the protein CASSYSLAGMNTEAFF.

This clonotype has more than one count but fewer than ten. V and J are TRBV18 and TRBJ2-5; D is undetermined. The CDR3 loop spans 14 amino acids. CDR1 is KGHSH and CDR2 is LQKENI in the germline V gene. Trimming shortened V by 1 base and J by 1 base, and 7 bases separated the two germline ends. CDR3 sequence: CASSPLNSQETQYF. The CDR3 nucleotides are TGTGCCAGCTCACCACTTAACAGCCAAGAGACCCAGTACTTC.

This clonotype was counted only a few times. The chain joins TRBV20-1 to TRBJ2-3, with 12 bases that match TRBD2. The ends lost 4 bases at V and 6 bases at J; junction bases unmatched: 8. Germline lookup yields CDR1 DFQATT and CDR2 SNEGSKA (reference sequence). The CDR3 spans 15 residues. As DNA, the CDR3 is TGCAGTGCTACCCCTAGCGGGGGGGGGCGGGATACGCAGTATTTT. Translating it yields CSATPSGGGRDTQYF.

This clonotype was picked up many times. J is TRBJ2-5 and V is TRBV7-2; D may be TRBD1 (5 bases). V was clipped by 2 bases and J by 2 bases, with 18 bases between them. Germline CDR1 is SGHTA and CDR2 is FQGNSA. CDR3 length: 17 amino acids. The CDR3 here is CASSLTQLTDGQETQYF. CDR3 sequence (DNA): TGTGCCAGCAGCTTAACGCAGTTGACAGATGGTCAAGAGACCCAGTACTTC.

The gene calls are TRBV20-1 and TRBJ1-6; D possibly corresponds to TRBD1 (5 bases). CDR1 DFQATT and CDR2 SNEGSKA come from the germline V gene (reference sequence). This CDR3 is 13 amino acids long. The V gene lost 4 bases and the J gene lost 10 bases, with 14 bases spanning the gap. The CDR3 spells CSATGRSGSPLHF. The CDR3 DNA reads TGCAGTGCTACAGGGCGAAGTGGATCACCCCTCCACTTT.

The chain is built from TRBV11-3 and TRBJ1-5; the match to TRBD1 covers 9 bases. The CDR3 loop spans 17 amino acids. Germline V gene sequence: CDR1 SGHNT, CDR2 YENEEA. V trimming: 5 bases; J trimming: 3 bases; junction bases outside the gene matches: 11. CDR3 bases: TGTGCCAGCAGCCAAAGCCGGGACAGGGTACACAATCAGCCCCAGCATTTT. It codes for CASSQSRDRVHNQPQHF.

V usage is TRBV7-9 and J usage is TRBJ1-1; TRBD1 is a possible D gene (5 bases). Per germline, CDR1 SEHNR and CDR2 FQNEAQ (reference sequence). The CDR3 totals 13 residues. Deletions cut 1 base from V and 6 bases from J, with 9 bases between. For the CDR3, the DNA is TGTGCCAGCAGCTTAGGGGGGTACTCTGAAGCTTTCTTT. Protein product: CASSLGGYSEAFF.

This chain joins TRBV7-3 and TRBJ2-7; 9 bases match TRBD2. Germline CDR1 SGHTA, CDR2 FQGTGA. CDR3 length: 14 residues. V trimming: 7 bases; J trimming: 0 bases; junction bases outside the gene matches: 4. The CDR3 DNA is TGTGCCAGCAACCCGACTAGCGGCTCCTACGAGCAGTACTTC. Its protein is CASNPTSGSYEQYF.

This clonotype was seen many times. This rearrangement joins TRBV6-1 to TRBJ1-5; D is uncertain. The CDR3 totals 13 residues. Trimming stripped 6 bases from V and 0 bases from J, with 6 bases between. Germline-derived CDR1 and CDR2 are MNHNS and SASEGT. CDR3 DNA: TGTGCCAGCAGCGCGAATAGCAATCAGCCCCAGCATTTT. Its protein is CASSANSNQPQHF.

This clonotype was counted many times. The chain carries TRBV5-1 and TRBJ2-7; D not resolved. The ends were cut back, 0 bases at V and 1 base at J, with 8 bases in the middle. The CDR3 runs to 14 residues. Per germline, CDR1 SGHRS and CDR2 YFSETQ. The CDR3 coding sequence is TGCGCCAGCAGCTTGGACCCCGAATCCTACGAGCAGTACTTC. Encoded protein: CASSLDPESYEQYF.

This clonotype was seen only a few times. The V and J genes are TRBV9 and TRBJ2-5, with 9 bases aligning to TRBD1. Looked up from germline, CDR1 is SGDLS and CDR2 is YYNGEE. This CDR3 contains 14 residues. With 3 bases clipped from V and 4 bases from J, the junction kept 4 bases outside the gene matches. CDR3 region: CASSARTGVETQYF. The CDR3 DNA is TGTGCCAGCAGCGCTCGGACAGGGGTAGAGACCCAGTACTTC.

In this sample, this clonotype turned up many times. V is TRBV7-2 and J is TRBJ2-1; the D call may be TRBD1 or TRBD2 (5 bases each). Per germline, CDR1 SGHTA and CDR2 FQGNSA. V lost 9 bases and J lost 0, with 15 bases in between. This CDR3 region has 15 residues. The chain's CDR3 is CASRDRLSSYNEQFF. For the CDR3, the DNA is TGTGCCAGTCGGGACCGACTTAGCTCCTACAATGAGCAGTTCTTC.

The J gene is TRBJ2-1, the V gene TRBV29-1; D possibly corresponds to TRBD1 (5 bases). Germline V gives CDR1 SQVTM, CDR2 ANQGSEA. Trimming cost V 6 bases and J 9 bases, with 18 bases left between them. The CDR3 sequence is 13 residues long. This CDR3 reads CSVVGSGLGEQFF. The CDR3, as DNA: TGCAGCGTGGTCGGTTCAGGGTTGGGTGAGCAGTTCTTC.

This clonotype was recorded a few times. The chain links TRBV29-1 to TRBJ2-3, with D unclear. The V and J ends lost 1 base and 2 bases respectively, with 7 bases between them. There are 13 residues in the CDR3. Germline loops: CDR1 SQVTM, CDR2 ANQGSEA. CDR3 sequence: CSVEVDSTDTQYF. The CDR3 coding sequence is TGCAGCGTTGAAGTGGATTCCACAGATACGCAGTATTTT.

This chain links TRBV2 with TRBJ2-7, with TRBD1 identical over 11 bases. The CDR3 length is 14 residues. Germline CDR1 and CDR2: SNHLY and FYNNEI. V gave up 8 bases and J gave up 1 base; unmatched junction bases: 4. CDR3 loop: CASGRDRGSYEQYF. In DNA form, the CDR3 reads TGTGCCAGCGGCAGGGACAGGGGGTCCTACGAGCAGTACTTC.

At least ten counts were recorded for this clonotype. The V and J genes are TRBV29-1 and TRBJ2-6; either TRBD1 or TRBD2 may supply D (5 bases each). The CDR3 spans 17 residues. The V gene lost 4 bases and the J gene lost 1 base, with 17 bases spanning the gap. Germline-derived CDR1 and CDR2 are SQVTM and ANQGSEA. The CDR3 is CSVAEGRLVSGANVLTF. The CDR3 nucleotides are TGCAGCGTTGCCGAGGGACGCTTAGTGTCTGGGGCCAACGTCCTGACTTTC. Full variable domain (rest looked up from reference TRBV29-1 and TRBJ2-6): SAVISQKPSRDICQRGTSLTIQCQVDSQVTMMFWYRQQPGQSLTLIATANQGSEATYESGFVIDKFPISRPNLTFSTLTVSNMSPEDSSIYLCSVAEGRLVSGANVLTFGAGSRLTVL.